This is a list of T cell receptor beta chains from one sample in a study of cytomegalovirus exposure and HLA in healthy donors. Using immunoSEQ multiplex PCR, the repertoire was profiled, and TCRdb retains in-frame clones only, with some absent. The sample yields around 190,000 clones, roughly four fifths seen once. Sequenced sample: PBMCs. The receptors derive from a woman in her 30s in good health and CMV-seropositive. CDR3s include the opening cysteine and the closing phenylalanine or tryptophan. A D gene is named only where the DNA matches it firmly.

TRBV5-1,TRBD1,CASSRTGSDKNIQYF
TRBV28,TRBD1,CASSFEGGETTQYF
TRBV18,-,CASSQTRGENTEAFF
TRBV25-1,TRBD2,CASSAWGGNEQFF
TRBV4-1,-,CASSQVGKGRGKNIQYF
TRBV28,-,CASKGPGDTYEQYF
TRBV2,TRBD1,CASRQGLEIYEQYF
TRBV14,TRBD2,CASSSTRLTSGGYNEQFF
TRBV5-4,-,CASSLANTGELFF
TRBV2,-,CASSAGVGPAGELFF
TRBV28,-,CASSTSRSSGNTIYF
TRBV5-6,-,CASSLGQLNQPQHF
TRBV11-2,TRBD2,CASSEPGLAVSERYEQYF
TRBV6-1,-,CASSDPGSVRYGYTF
TRBV5-1,-,CASSLEGDGKNIQYF
TRBV7-9,-,CASSPVSSSNEQFF
TRBV7-9,-,CASSDLRATEQYF
TRBV28,TRBD1,CASNERTGGGHEQFF
TRBV28,-,CASRGQGSHTEAFF
TRBV5-4,TRBD2,CASTLSGRGEQFF
TRBV28,TRBD2,CASSQLAGSYNEQFF
TRBV4-1,-,CASSQDQFGGAGELFF
TRBV27,TRBD2,CASSARGGRHEQFF
TRBV28,TRBD2,CASSFWGSPSGAHSYNEQFF
TRBV7-9,TRBD1,CASSYRGQGYEQYF
TRBV27,-,CASSLTLSSSPLHF
TRBV29-1,-,CSVVALAGTPDEQYF
TRBV28,-,CASHRGNTEAFF
TRBV14,TRBD1,CASSLRETGGRYGYTF
TRBV15,-,CATSGEPLGEQYF
TRBV7-9,TRBD1,CASSLAQLELAGGEQFF
TRBV19,-,CASSPLTSYEQYF
TRBV7-9,-,CASSAGLSSYNEQFF
TRBV4-1,TRBD2,CASSQGLAGNTGELFF
TRBV7-9,-,CASSRTGELFF
TRBV28,TRBD1,CASSLFTGTGGGNQPQHF
TRBV6-6,-,CASSYSTAAYGYTF
TRBV6-6,-,CASRTESTDTQYF
TRBV28,-,CASSLIAEIQETQYF
TRBV6-1,-,CASSQSSGRTEAFF
TRBV5-1,-,CASSLANKSGRNTGELFF
TRBV19,-,CASSIQDFNYGYTF
TRBV27,TRBD1,CASSYPPTGGSADTQYF
TRBV15,-,CATSRDVRDTQYF
TRBV2,-,CASSEGGPNQPQHF
TRBV6-6,-,CASIPSGQATYGYTF
TRBV19,TRBD2,CASSAPGTSGYNEQFF
TRBV5-1,TRBD1,CASSLANRGRTGELFF
TRBV28,-,CASSLGELYQPQHF
TRBV2,-,CASRTPGETQYF
TRBV11-2,TRBD1,CASSSGQALLGGYTF
TRBV6-1,-,CASKGSGSSYNEQFF
TRBV14,-,CASSQGRIYYNEQFF
TRBV11-2,-,CASSLRGIRLYEQYF
TRBV6-1,-,CASSDYSSYNEQFF
TRBV19,TRBD1,CASRGQGAWSTEAFF
TRBV19,TRBD1,CASSIEGQGVHEQYF
TRBV5-1,-,CASSRRDPGTDTQYF
TRBV4-1,-,CASSPARDLYGYTF
TRBV10-3,TRBD2,CAISLAGGSSTDTQYF